This TCR beta chain was profiled in a study of cytomegalovirus exposure and HLA in healthy donors. The PCR ran on 60 Vbeta and 13 Jbeta primers. Profiling relied on immunoSEQ multiplex PCR, and the TCRdb table lists in-frame clones only, not all of them. The profile covers about 120,000 clones, with around 87% appearing a single time and 1.5% to 2% taken by the ten largest. V lost 5 bases to trimming and J lost 8 bases, with 18 bases between them. Germline V gene lookup returns CDR1 MNHEY and CDR2 SVGAGI. The CDR3 has 15 amino acids. This clone was found a few times. Its antigen is still unknown. Study observations and caveats: In a later analysis, TCR beta V- and J-gene trimming was associated with a missense DCLRE1C variant. Serostatus for CMV was the only available immune exposure information.

The sequenced material came from PBMCs. The sequence was collected from a man in his forties in good health and CMV-seronegative. This sequence joins TRBV6-5 and TRBJ1-4, with D perhaps matching TRBD1 (5 bases). Written as DNA, the CDR3 is TGTGCCAGCAGTCCGCGGGGAAGGGGAGACGAAAAACTGTTTTTT. Translating it yields CASSPRGRGDEKLFF.